A selection of T cell receptor beta chains follows, all from one sample in a study of shared clonotypes between healthy human individuals. The protocol was immunoSEQ multiplex PCR, while the TCRdb copy is restricted to in-frame clones and leaves out a portion. The sample has 800,000 to 1,200,000 clones, around 78% seen once; the top ten hold about 0.52%. Sequencing was performed on memory CD4+ T cells from PBMCs. Receptors originate from a man in his late teens or twenties in good health. Some clones in this sample may be carry-over from other donors' samples. Both conserved end residues are part of each CDR3. A D gene is named only where the DNA matches it firmly. Clone size appears in some rows only: once, few, many, or a class for an expanded clone.

J gene,clone size,D gene,V gene,CDR3 DNA,CDR3 protein
TRBJ2-3,NA,NA,TRBV6-1,TGTGCCAGCAGTGCCCAAAGGGATACGCAGTATTTT,CASSAQRDTQYF
TRBJ1-2,NA,NA,TRBV6-1,TGTGCCAGCAGTCCCGACAGATATGGCTACACCTTC,CASSPDRYGYTF
TRBJ2-2,NA,NA,TRBV4-2,TGTGCCAGTATATCGGGCGGGTCCCCCGGGGAGCTGTTTTTT,CASISGGSPGELFF
TRBJ2-6,NA,NA,TRBV5-6,TGTGCCACAGAGGAAGGGACCTCTCCTGGGGCCAACGTCCTGACTTTC,CATEEGTSPGANVLTF
TRBJ2-5,NA,NA,TRBV7-9,TGTGCCAGCAGCACTCCGTTCGCTACCCAGTACTTC,CASSTPFATQYF
TRBJ2-7,NA,TRBD1,TRBV5-8,TGTGCCAGCAGTAGAGGGACAGGGAACTACGAGCAGTACTTC,CASSRGTGNYEQYF
TRBJ1-2,NA,NA,TRBV28,TGTGCCAGCAGTACCAAACCCGGAGCTGAACTATGGCAATGGTATGGTGGCTACACCTTC,CASSTKPGAELWQWYGGYTF
TRBJ1-5,few,TRBD1,TRBV30,TGTGCCTGGTCGGACAGGGGGGTCCTCTCGGCCCAGCATTTT,CAWSDRGVLSAQHF
TRBJ1-2,NA,NA,TRBV14,TGTGCCAGCAGCCAATGGTCAACAATCTATGGCTACACCTTC,CASSQWSTIYGYTF
TRBJ2-6,NA,NA,TRBV5-8,TGTGCCAGCAGCTTAAGGGGGGACGGGGCCAACGTCCTGACTTTC,CASSLRGDGANVLTF
TRBJ2-3,NA,NA,TRBV5-1,TGCGCCAGCAGCTTGGGGGCTAGTCCAGATACGCAGTATTTT,CASSLGASPDTQYF
TRBJ2-1,many,TRBD2,TRBV5-1,TGCGCCAGCAGCTGGACTAGCGGGGCCTCGGGGGAGCAGTTCTTC,CASSWTSGASGEQFF
TRBJ2-1,NA,TRBD2,TRBV16,TGTGCCAGCAGCCAAGGACTAGCGAATGAGCAGTTCTTC,CASSQGLANEQFF
TRBJ1-4,few,TRBD1,TRBV11-2,TGTGCCAGCAGCTTTGGACAGGGGACAGAAAAACTGTTTTTT,CASSFGQGTEKLFF
TRBJ2-7,NA,TRBD2,TRBV10-3,TGTGCCACTGGGACTAGCGGGTCCTACGAGCAGTACTTC,CATGTSGSYEQYF
TRBJ2-3,NA,NA,TRBV7-9,TGTGCCAGCAGCTCAATGCCCACAGATACGCAGTATTTT,CASSSMPTDTQYF